This T cell receptor beta chain comes out of a study of CD8+CD57+ T cells in acquired aplastic anemia. An expansion of CD8+CD57+ cells by flow cytometry had been shown in patients chosen for sequencing. CDR3 and TCR beta VDJ profiling relied on a genomic DNA template. TCRdb independently ran MiXCR on the reads; one entry per CDR3 protein. The sample has 150,000 to 170,000 distinct CDR3 sequences; less than 60% are singletons. The length of the CDR3 is 14 residues. The germline gives CDR1 ENHRY, CDR2 SYGVKD. V lost 7 bases, J lost 5 bases, and 8 bases stayed unmatched. This chain joins TRBV10-3 and TRBJ2-7; 10 bases line up with TRBD1. The TCR comes from a human donor with aplastic anemia. Sequencing was performed on sorted CD4+, CD8+, or CD8+CD57+ T cells (not recorded which) from PBMCs. Here the CDR3 DNA reads TGTGCCATCACCCCGGGACAGGGGTTCAACGAGCAGTACTTC. Translation gives CAITPGQGFNEQYF.